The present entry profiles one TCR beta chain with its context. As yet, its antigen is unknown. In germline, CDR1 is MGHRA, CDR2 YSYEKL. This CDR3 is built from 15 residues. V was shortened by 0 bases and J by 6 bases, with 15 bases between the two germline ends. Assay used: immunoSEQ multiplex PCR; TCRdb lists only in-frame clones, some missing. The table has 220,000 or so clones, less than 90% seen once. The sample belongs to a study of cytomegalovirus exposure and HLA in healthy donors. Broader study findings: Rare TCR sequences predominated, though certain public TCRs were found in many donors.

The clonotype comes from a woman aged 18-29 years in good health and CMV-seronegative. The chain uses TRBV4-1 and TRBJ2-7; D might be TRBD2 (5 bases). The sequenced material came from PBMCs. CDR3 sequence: CASSQDELGHFEQYF. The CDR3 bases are TGCGCCAGCAGCCAAGATGAACTAGGGCATTTCGAGCAGTACTTC.